This TCR beta chain originates from a study of T cell changes during pregnancy in multiple sclerosis. Repertoires were generated with immunoSEQ multiplex PCR, while TCRdb's copy carries only in-frame clones and drops some. The repertoire holds roughly 42,000 clones, with more than 85% as singletons. CDR1 SGHTA and CDR2 FQGNSA come from the germline V gene. The CDR3 runs 15 residues. The V segment lost 4 bases and the J segment 2 bases; nucleotides outside the gene matches: 5. This receptor was obtained from a female donor with multiple sclerosis, enrolled in a pregnancy study. The chain recombines TRBV7-2 with TRBJ2-3, with 8 bases lining up with TRBD1. Source: CD8+ T cells from peripheral blood mononuclear cells, taken in the third trimester of pregnancy. The CDR3 region has the DNA TGTGCCAGCAGCTGGACAGGGATTTTCACAGATACGCAGTATTTT. It encodes CASSWTGIFTDTQYF.